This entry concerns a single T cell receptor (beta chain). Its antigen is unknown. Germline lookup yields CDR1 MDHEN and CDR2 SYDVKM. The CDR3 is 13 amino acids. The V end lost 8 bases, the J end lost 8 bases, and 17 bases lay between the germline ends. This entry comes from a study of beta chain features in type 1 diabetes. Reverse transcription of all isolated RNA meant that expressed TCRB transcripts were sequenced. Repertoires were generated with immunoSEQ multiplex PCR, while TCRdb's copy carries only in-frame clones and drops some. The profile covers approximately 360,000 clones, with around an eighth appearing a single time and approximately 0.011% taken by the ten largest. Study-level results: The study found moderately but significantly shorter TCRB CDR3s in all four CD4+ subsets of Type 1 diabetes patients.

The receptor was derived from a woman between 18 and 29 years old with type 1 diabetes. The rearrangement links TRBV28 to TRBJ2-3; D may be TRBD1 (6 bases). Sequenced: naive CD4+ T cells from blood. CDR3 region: CASVPGARGTQYF. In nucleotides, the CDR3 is TGTGCCAGCGTCCCAGGGGCCAGGGGTACGCAGTATTTT.